A selection of T cell receptor beta chains follows, all from one sample in a study of T cell responses to AZD1222 COVID-19 vaccine. Here immunoSEQ multiplex PCR was the method, and the copy in TCRdb shows in-frame clones only, minus some. The sample yields 150,000 or so clones, around 92% seen once. Source: peripheral blood, taken 28 days after the second AZD1222 dose. All receptors come from an adult who received the AZD1222 COVID-19 vaccine. Both conserved end residues are part of each CDR3. The D gene is left open where the match is weak. Clone size, where shown, is once, few, many, or a class for clones that have expanded.

j_call | d_call | clone_size | v_call | cdr3_nt | cdr3_aa
TRBJ2-1 | TRBD1 | NA | TRBV18 | TGTGCCAGCTCACCGCGAACCGATGGGGGACAGCGTAATGAGCAGTTCTTC | CASSPRTDGGQRNEQFF
TRBJ2-4 | TRBD2 | NA | TRBV3-1/TRBV3-2 | TGTGCCAGCAGCCCAAAGAGGGGAGGGGCCGAAAACATTCAGTACTTC | CASSPKRGGAENIQYF
TRBJ1-2 | NA | NA | TRBV30 | TGTGCCTGGAGTCGCCGATCATCAGGGACCTCTAACTATGGCTACACCTTC | CAWSRRSSGTSNYGYTF
TRBJ2-7 | TRBD1 | NA | TRBV25-1 | TGTGCCAGCAAGGGACAGGGGGTTTCCTACGAGCAGTACTTC | CASKGQGVSYEQYF
TRBJ2-3 | NA | NA | TRBV5-4 | TGTGCCAGCAGCTCCGCCAGCGGGCCCACAGATACGCAGTATTTT | CASSSASGPTDTQYF
TRBJ2-7 | NA | NA | TRBV30 | TGTGCCTGGAGTGTATTAAGGATCGAGCAGTACTTC | CAWSVLRIEQYF
TRBJ1-1 | NA | NA | TRBV3-1/TRBV3-2 | TGTGCCAGCAGCCGCCTGTCTCAAAGGGGGGCGGGCACTGAAGCTTTCTTT | CASSRLSQRGAGTEAFF
TRBJ2-7 | NA | NA | TRBV29-1 | TGCAGCGTTTATCAGGGAGGAAACTACGAGCAGTACTTC | CSVYQGGNYEQYF
TRBJ2-1 | TRBD2 | NA | TRBV6-6 | TGTGCCAGCAGTCGTGTATCAGGGGCCTCGACTAGCGGGACTCGCAATGAGCAGTTCTTC | CASSRVSGASTSGTRNEQFF
TRBJ1-2 | NA | NA | TRBV27 | TGTGCCAGCAGCGATGTGAGGACAGCCAATTTAGTGGGCTACACCTTC | CASSDVRTANLVGYTF
TRBJ2-7 | NA | NA | TRBV7-2 | TGTGCCAGCAGCCCCGCCGGTGCTCTTTCCCACGAGCAGTACTTC | CASSPAGALSHEQYF
TRBJ1-1 | NA | NA | TRBV27 | TGTGCCAGCACCTCCGGACAGCGTGGCACTGAAGCTTTCTTT | CASTSGQRGTEAFF
TRBJ1-1 | NA | NA | TRBV7-2 | TGTGCCAGCAGCTTAGTAGGGGGGGGAGGCACTGAAGCTTTCTTT | CASSLVGGGGTEAFF
TRBJ2-1 | TRBD2 | once | TRBV19 | TGTGCCAGTAGTGCGGGACTAGCGGGAAATGAGCAGTTCTTC | CASSAGLAGNEQFF
TRBJ2-3 | NA | NA | TRBV5-1 | TGCGCCAGCAGCTTGGGGACCCTTAAGACAGATACGCAGTATTTT | CASSLGTLKTDTQYF
TRBJ1-5 | NA | NA | TRBV24-1 | TGTGCCACCGGAGGGTCAGGGGACAATCAGCCCCAGCATTTT | CATGGSGDNQPQHF
TRBJ1-1 | NA | NA | TRBV10-3 | TGTGCCATCAGTGAGTCGTCGGCCTTTGAAGCTTTCTTT | CAISESSAFEAFF
TRBJ2-2 | TRBD1 | NA | TRBV7-9 | TGTGCCAGCAGCGACTCAGGGGGCGGGGAGCTGTTTTTT | CASSDSGGGELFF
TRBJ1-4 | NA | NA | TRBV10-3 | TGTGCCATCAAACGGACAGCAACTAATGAAAAACTGTTTTTT | CAIKRTATNEKLFF
TRBJ1-4 | NA | NA | TRBV7-9 | TGTGCCAGCAGTCATGACAGCGCAACTAATGAAAAACTGTTTTTT | CASSHDSATNEKLFF
TRBJ1-1 | NA | NA | TRBV5-6 | TGTGCCAGCAGCTTGGAGTCTCTGATATTGAACACTGAAGCTTTCTTT | CASSLESLILNTEAFF
TRBJ1-5 | NA | NA | TRBV21-1 | TGTGCCAGCCGGACAGGGCGCAATCAGCCCCAGCATTTT | CASRTGRNQPQHF
TRBJ2-7 | NA | NA | TRBV7-9 | TGTGCCAGCAGCTCCCCACAGGGACCTGGAGAGCAGTACTTC | CASSSPQGPGEQYF
TRBJ2-2 | NA | NA | TRBV6-5 | TGTGCCAGCAACAACAGGACCCCCCCGGGGGAGCTGTTTTTT | CASNNRTPPGELFF
TRBJ2-7 | NA | NA | TRBV3-1/TRBV3-2 | TGTGCCAGCAGCCAAGGGTATGGCTACGAGCAGTACTTC | CASSQGYGYEQYF
TRBJ2-7 | TRBD1 | NA | TRBV6-5 | TGTGCCAGCAGAGGACAGGGGGCCTACGAGCAGTACTTC | CASRGQGAYEQYF
TRBJ2-3 | TRBD2 | NA | TRBV30 | TGTGCCTGGTTTACTAGCGGGAGGTGGTCGGGTACGCAGTATTTT | CAWFTSGRWSGTQYF
TRBJ2-2 | NA | NA | TRBV24-1 | TGTGCCACCGCTCGCCGGGCGGGATCGAACACCGGGGAGCTGTTTTTT | CATARRAGSNTGELFF
TRBJ2-7 | NA | NA | TRBV5-1 | TGCGCCAGCAGCTTGACCTATGAGGGTGGCTACGAGCAGTACTTC | CASSLTYEGGYEQYF
TRBJ2-7 | NA | NA | TRBV20-1 | TGCAGCCATGGGAAATACTACGAGCAGTACTTC | CSHGKYYEQYF
TRBJ1-5 | NA | NA | TRBV18 | TGTGCCAGCCATCACGGGGTAGGGCAGCCCCAGCATTTT | CASHHGVGQPQHF
TRBJ2-6 | NA | NA | TRBV3-1/TRBV3-2 | TGTGCCAGCAGCCAAGATACGGGGGTCTCTGGGGCCAACGTCCTGACTTTC | CASSQDTGVSGANVLTF
TRBJ2-2 | TRBD2 | NA | TRBV15 | TGTGCCACCAGCAGAGATGGCGGGAGGGCCACCGGGGAGCTGTTTTTT | CATSRDGGRATGELFF
TRBJ1-5 | NA | NA | TRBV5-8 | TGTGCCAGCAGCCCTCGACAGGTCGGTCAGCCCCAGCATTTT | CASSPRQVGQPQHF
TRBJ1-6 | NA | NA | TRBV10-3 | TGTGCCATCTCGGCGGACGGCGGTTCACCCCTCCACTTT | CAISADGGSPLHF
TRBJ1-6 | NA | NA | TRBV28 | TGTGCCAGCAGTCTCGGGGGGACCCTCCACTTT | CASSLGGTLHF
TRBJ2-3 | NA | NA | TRBV6-4 | TGTGCCAGCAGTGTCAGTTTTCTGACAGATACGCAGTATTTT | CASSVSFLTDTQYF
TRBJ2-3 | NA | once | TRBV18 | TGTGCCAGCTCACAGCAGGATACGCAGTATTTT | CASSQQDTQYF
TRBJ1-1 | NA | NA | TRBV20-1 | TGCAGTGCTAGTCCCGGGCTGGTCACTGAAGCTTTCTTT | CSASPGLVTEAFF
TRBJ2-7 | TRBD1 | once | TRBV6-1 | TGTGCCAGCAGTGAAGGGACAGGGGCCACCTACGAGCAGTACTTC | CASSEGTGATYEQYF
TRBJ1-5 | NA | NA | TRBV30 | TGTGCCTGGAAGGTCAGGGATCAGCCCCAGCATTTT | CAWKVRDQPQHF
TRBJ2-7 | NA | NA | TRBV6-5 | TGTGCCAGCAGTTACGAGGCCAGGGGAAGTGACGAGCAGTACTTC | CASSYEARGSDEQYF
TRBJ1-1 | NA | NA | TRBV7-6 | TGTGCCAGCAGCTCTCACAGGGCCATGAACACTGAAGCTTTCTTT | CASSSHRAMNTEAFF
TRBJ2-7 | NA | NA | TRBV28 | TGTGCCAGCAGATCATTACAGGGCAACCCCGTCTACGAGCAGTACTTC | CASRSLQGNPVYEQYF
TRBJ1-4 | NA | NA | TRBV6-1 | TGTGCCAGCAGTGAGTTGCTGGGGGTAGACGGAAAACTGTTTTTT | CASSELLGVDGKLFF
TRBJ1-6 | TRBD1 | NA | TRBV25-1 | TGTGCCAGCAGTGACCCGGGACAGGGGAATTCACCCCTCCACTTT | CASSDPGQGNSPLHF
TRBJ1-2 | NA | NA | TRBV5-1 | TGCGCCAGCAGCCGCGAGGAAACTAACTATGGCTACACCTTC | CASSREETNYGYTF
TRBJ1-3 | TRBD1 | NA | TRBV19 | TGTGCCAGTGGTCCGACAGGGGGTGGAAACACCATATATTTT | CASGPTGGGNTIYF
TRBJ2-5 | NA | NA | TRBV18 | TGTGCCAGCTCACCTACGGGAGAGACCCAGTACTTC | CASSPTGETQYF
TRBJ2-7 | TRBD1 | few | TRBV7-2 | TGTGCCAGCAGCCTACAACAGGGGGGTCCCTACGAGCAGTACTTC | CASSLQQGGPYEQYF
TRBJ1-1 | NA | once | TRBV19 | TGTGCCAGTAGCAGGGGTAATACTGAAGCTTTCTTT | CASSRGNTEAFF